Each of the 27 T cell receptor beta chains below was sequenced from the same sample in a study of PD-1 blockade in classical Hodgkin lymphoma (dated by TCRdb to between 2020 and 2021). Library preparation employed the immunoSEQ multiplex PCR assay. The clones in this table, taken by TCRdb from immuneACCESS, are in-frame only. Not every clone is retained; where verified, under half of the shortfall comes from an unresolved V gene, and the cause of the rest is unknown. In this sample the table shows under 70,000 clones, 65% to 75% of which occur a single time. Of the sample, 7.5% to 10% is held by the ten largest clones. Taken with the paper, the label for time point translates to: cycle 2 day 1 (C2D1) of nivolumab. Every trial patient had relapsed following autologous stem cell transplantation, and prior brentuximab vedotin exposure was what differed among cohorts A, B and C. The starting material was peripheral blood mononuclear cells (PBMCs), obtained before the second cycle of nivolumab. These receptors were taken from a human donor with classical Hodgkin lymphoma.

V usage is TRBV18 and J usage is TRBJ2-1; 10 bases agree with TRBD1. V trimming: 3 bases; J trimming: 4 bases; junction bases outside the gene matches: 3. This CDR3 comprises 15 residues. Looked up from germline, CDR1 is KGHSH and CDR2 is LQKENI. CDR3 in DNA: TGTGCCAGCTCACCTGGACAGGGGGTATACAATGAGCAGTTCTTC. It codes for CASSPGQGVYNEQFF.

The chain has TRBV20-1 and TRBJ1-1; 7 nucleotides align to TRBD1. V lost 5 bases and J lost 8; bases outside the gene matches: 5. CDR1 and CDR2 (germline): DFQATT, SNEGSKA (reference sequence). This CDR3 is 11 amino acids long. The CDR3: CSADGTAEAFF. CDR3 nucleotide sequence: TGCAGTGCTGACGGGACAGCCGAAGCTTTCTTT.

This clone was counted a single time. The rearrangement links TRBV11-2 to TRBJ1-3, with 7 nucleotides matching TRBD1. Judging by the DNA end, TRBJ2-2 fits better; the J call may be wrong. This CDR3 region has 13 residues. Germline V gene sequence: CDR1 SGHAT, CDR2 FQNNGV. The chain's CDR3 is CASSPQGTGELFF. Here the CDR3 DNA reads TGTGCCAGCAGCCCACAGGGGACCGGGGAGCTGTTTTTT.

The chain combines TRBV27 with TRBJ2-1; D ambiguous. V was cut by 4 bases and J by 7 bases, with 20 bases left in between. CDR1 and CDR2 (germline): MNHEY, SMNVEV (reference sequence). The CDR3 sequence is 16 residues long. The CDR3: CASSSQKMTWGNEQFF. The CDR3 bases are TGTGCCAGCAGTTCCCAAAAAATGACCTGGGGAAATGAGCAGTTCTTC.

V usage is TRBV5-1 and J usage is TRBJ1-2; D uncertain. The V end was cut by 0 bases, the J end by 3 bases, with 3 bases between. Germline lookup yields CDR1 SGHRS and CDR2 YFSETQ. This CDR3 spans 12 amino acids. For the CDR3, the DNA is TGCGCCAGCAGCTTGGAGCACTATGGCTACACCTTC. It codes for CASSLEHYGYTF.

This sequence joins TRBV4-1 and TRBJ1-2; tentative D call: TRBD1 (6 bases). Per the germline V gene, CDR1 is MGHRA and CDR2 is YSYEKL. CDR3 length equals 15 residues. Trimming pared 5 bases from V and 5 bases from J, leaving 18 bases between. The CDR3 nucleotides read TGCGCCAGCAGCTCTGGGAGGGGGACCGTTTATGGCTACACCTTC. It specifies CASSSGRGTVYGYTF.

V usage is TRBV2 and J usage is TRBJ2-3, with 9 bases fitting TRBD2. V shed 7 bases and J 8 bases; nucleotides not matched to a gene: 10. The CDR3 spans 14 residues. Germline values: CDR1 SNHLY, CDR2 FYNNEI. This chain's CDR3 is CASILAGGPGTQYF. DNA of the CDR3: TGTGCCAGCATTCTGGCGGGAGGGCCGGGTACGCAGTATTTT. Full variable domain (remainder filled in from reference TRBV2 and TRBJ2-3): EPEVTQTPSHQVTQMGQEVILRCVPISNHLYFYWYRQILGQKVEFLVSFYNNEISEKSEIFDDQFSVERPDGSNFTLKIRSTKLEDSAMYFCASILAGGPGTQYFGPGTRLTVL.

Written as DNA, the CDR3 is TGTGCCATCAGACCGGGACTTCCGGCCTACGAGCAGTACTTC. The encoded protein is CAIRPGLPAYEQYF. J is TRBJ2-7 and V is TRBV10-3, with D possibly being TRBD2 (6 bases). This CDR3 is built from 14 residues. Germline lookup yields CDR1 ENHRY and CDR2 SYGVKD. With 6 bases removed from V and 2 bases from J, the gap between germline ends came to 14 bases.

The chain uses TRBV15 and TRBJ1-1; D remains ambiguous. Trimming stripped 0 bases from V and 11 bases from J, with 13 bases between. The CDR3 is 13 residues long. In germline, CDR1 is LNHNV, CDR2 YYDKDF (reference sequence). Here the CDR3 DNA reads TGTGCCACCAGCAGAGATTCGACGGGAAAGGCTTTCTTT. Translation: CATSRDSTGKAFF.

This chain uses TRBV19 with TRBJ1-1; D perhaps matches TRBD1 (6 bases). The CDR3 is made up of 13 amino acids. Trimming removed 3 bases at V and 4 bases at J, with 9 bases between. The germline CDR1 and CDR2 sequences are LNHDA and SQIVND (reference sequence). The CDR3 nucleotides are TGTGCCAGTAGTATGGGGGGCCTCACTGAAGCTTTCTTT. Translation: CASSMGGLTEAFF.

The chain carries TRBV7-6 and TRBJ2-5, with 8 positions matching TRBD1. The CDR3 runs 14 residues. Germline CDR1 reads SGHVS; CDR2 reads FNYEAQ. V was clipped by 5 bases and J by 3 bases; unmatched bases: 5. The CDR3 protein is CASSLDREEETQYF. The CDR3 DNA reads TGTGCCAGCAGCCTGGACAGGGAGGAAGAGACCCAGTACTTC.

This chain uses TRBV19 with TRBJ1-1, with D unresolved. Trimming removed 7 bases at V and 0 bases at J, with 15 bases between. The CDR3 is 15 residues long. CDR1 is LNHDA, CDR2 SQIVND, per germline (reference sequence). The chain's CDR3 is CASKGRPNMNTEAFF. CDR3 in DNA: TGTGCCAGTAAAGGGCGTCCGAACATGAACACTGAAGCTTTCTTT.

The chain links TRBV2 to TRBJ1-1, with D perhaps matching TRBD1 (5 bases). The CDR3 covers 14 residues. V lost 4 bases and J 7 bases, leaving 16 bases between the germline ends. The germline V gene encodes CDR1 SNHLY and CDR2 FYNNEI. The CDR3 DNA reads TGTGCCAGCAGTGGGGGCGTCGGGGATATTGAAGCTTTCTTT. This sequence encodes CASSGGVGDIEAFF.

This clone was counted at least ten times. V and J are TRBV27 and TRBJ1-5; possible D gene TRBD1, 5 bases. Germline V gene sequence: CDR1 MNHEY, CDR2 SMNVEV (reference sequence). The length of the CDR3 is 15 residues. Trimming cost V 7 bases and J 6 bases, with 19 bases left between them. The CDR3, as DNA: TGTGCCAGCAAAAGAGGGCAGGGAGACACTCAGCCCCAGCATTTT. Encoded protein: CASKRGQGDTQPQHF.

This clone was detected a few times. This chain uses TRBV6-1 with TRBJ1-1; D unclear. The CDR3 is made up of 14 amino acids. V was cut by 1 base and J by 3 bases, with 9 bases left in between. Germline-derived CDR1 and CDR2 are MNHNS and SASEGT. The CDR3 sequence: CASSEEGSYTEAFF. The CDR3 DNA follows: TGTGCCAGCAGTGAAGAAGGGTCTTACACTGAAGCTTTCTTT.

Points on this clone: Other DNA sequences of this sample code for an identical CDR3. The gene calls are TRBV5-1 and TRBJ1-1, with D unresolved. CDR3 length: 14 amino acids. The V end was cut by 0 bases, the J end by 0 bases, with 6 bases between. Germline CDR1 SGHRS, CDR2 YFSETQ. The CDR3 DNA is TGCGCCAGCAGCTTGGGAGGGATGAACACTGAAGCTTTCTTT. Translating gives CASSLGGMNTEAFF. Full variable domain (missing parts from reference TRBV5-1 and TRBJ1-1): KAGVTQTPRYLIKTRGQQVTLSCSPISGHRSVSWYQQTPGQGLQFLFEYFSETQRNKGNFPGRFSGRQFSNSRSEMNVSTLELGDSALYLCASSLGGMNTEAFFGQGTRLTVV.

V gene TRBV5-6 combines with J gene TRBJ2-2, with 10 bases fitting TRBD1. This CDR3 has 15 amino acids. Trimming cost V 5 bases and J 5 bases; bases outside gene matches: 6. Germline loops: CDR1 SGHDT, CDR2 YYEEEE. Here the CDR3 reads CASSIDRGRTGELFF. The CDR3 DNA is TGTGCCAGCAGTATAGACAGGGGGCGGACCGGGGAGCTGTTTTTT. Combining the CDR3 with reference TRBV5-6 and TRBJ2-2 gives the whole variable domain DAGVTQSPTHLIKTRGQQVTLRCSPKSGHDTVSWYQQALGQGPQFIFQYYEEEERQRGNFPDRFSGHQFPNYSSELNVNALLLGDSALYLCASSIDRGRTGELFFGEGSRLTVL.

The chain combines TRBV14 with TRBJ2-7, with TRBD1 matching over 7 bases. The CDR3 has 15 residues. J was trimmed by 5 bases and V by 1 base; bases with no gene match: 8. The V gene's germline CDR1 is SGHDN and CDR2 FVKESK. The CDR3 loop is CASSQVGGTEDEQYF. CDR3 nucleotides: TGTGCCAGCAGCCAAGTTGGTGGGACAGAAGACGAGCAGTACTTC.

The CDR3 coding sequence is TGCAGTGCTCTGAAAGGGTTCGGCTACACCTTC. Its protein product is CSALKGFGYTF. The chain recombines TRBV20-1 with TRBJ1-2; D unresolved. Trimming pared 5 bases from V and 8 bases from J, leaving 12 bases between. Germline values: CDR1 DFQATT, CDR2 SNEGSKA (reference sequence). The CDR3 is made up of 11 amino acids.

This clone appeared many times. The CDR3 spells CASSSLGGGFTEAFF. Written as DNA, the CDR3 is TGTGCCAGCAGCTCCTTGGGAGGGGGGTTTACTGAAGCTTTCTTT. J is TRBJ1-1 and V is TRBV7-8; D might be TRBD1 (6 bases). Germline V gene sequence: CDR1 SGHVS, CDR2 FQNEAQ. The length of the CDR3 is 15 residues. V was pared by 4 bases and J by 5 bases, with 17 bases between.

This clone appeared a single time. V is TRBV6-5 and J is TRBJ1-2; D remains ambiguous. Germline V gene lookup returns CDR1 MNHEY and CDR2 SVGAGI. The V end was cut by 5 bases, the J end by 5 bases, with 15 bases between. This CDR3 has 14 amino acids. CDR3 in amino acids: CASSEKGTDYGYTF. In DNA, the CDR3 is TGTGCCAGCAGTGAAAAAGGCACAGATTATGGCTACACCTTC.

The chain joins TRBV5-6 to TRBJ2-1; D is unclear. Germline assignment: CDR1 SGHDT and CDR2 YYEEEE. The V end was cut by 4 bases, the J end by 5 bases, with 7 bases between. The CDR3 sequence is 12 residues long. The CDR3, as DNA: TGTGCCAGCAGCCAGCCGAACAATGAGCAGTTCTTC. Its protein is CASSQPNNEQFF.

This clone was found a few times. V is TRBV11-2 and J is TRBJ1-1; 8 bases align to TRBD1. This CDR3 comprises 14 residues. After removal of 3 bases from V and 4 bases from J, the junction contained 4 bases not matched to a gene. Germline V gene sequence: CDR1 SGHAT, CDR2 FQNNGV. The CDR3 DNA is TGTGCCAGCAGCTTCGGACAGGGCCTCACTGAAGCTTTCTTT. Amino acids: CASSFGQGLTEAFF.

The chain uses TRBV5-8 and TRBJ2-7, with 11 bases aligning to TRBD1. The germline CDR1 and CDR2 sequences are SGHTS and YDEGEE. V lost 3 bases to trimming and J lost 4 bases; unmatched junction nucleotides: 6. The CDR3 sequence is 15 residues long. CDR3 sequence reads: CASSWRGQGVYEQYF. CDR3 nucleotide sequence: TGTGCCAGCAGCTGGCGGGGACAGGGGGTTTACGAGCAGTACTTC.

This clone was seen more than once but under ten times. V gene TRBV7-2 combines with J gene TRBJ2-7; TRBD2 agrees at 9 bases. Germline V gives CDR1 SGHTA, CDR2 FQGNSA. CDR3 length equals 15 residues. Germline trimming cut 1 base from V and 2 bases from J; bases unmatched to any gene: 3. CDR3 protein: CASSLETSGPYEQYF. In DNA form, the CDR3 reads TGTGCCAGCAGCTTAGAAACTAGCGGGCCCTACGAGCAGTACTTC.

This chain links TRBV11-3 with TRBJ2-1; 12 bases agree with TRBD2. The length of the CDR3 is 17 residues. The V gene's germline CDR1 is SGHNT and CDR2 YENEEA. Losses at the gene ends were 0 bases for V and 7 bases for J; bases not matched to a gene: 7. CDR3 amino acids: CASSLDLRLAGVNEQFF. CDR3 in DNA: TGTGCCAGCAGCTTAGATCTGAGACTAGCGGGAGTTAATGAGCAGTTCTTC.

The chain has TRBV5-5 and TRBJ2-7; possibly TRBD1 for D (6 bases). Germline V lookup: CDR1 SGHKS, CDR2 YYEKEE (reference sequence). V lost 4 bases and J lost 6, with 20 bases in between. The CDR3 is made up of 15 amino acids. In DNA, the CDR3 is TGTGCCAGCAGCCTGATACTCGTTACAGGGTCCGAGCAGTACTTC. Amino acid sequence: CASSLILVTGSEQYF.